This T cell receptor (beta chain) was found in a study of shared T cell receptors in the human thymus. The germline CDR1 and CDR2 sequences are MGHRA and YSYEKL. This CDR3 spans 18 amino acids. V gave up 4 bases and J gave up 0 bases; unmatched junction bases: 13. Clones were read by immunoSEQ multiplex PCR, and TCRdb kept only the in-frame ones, dropping some. Seen here are some 640,000 clones, approximately 87% observed once, and the top ten hold more than 0.009%. These same data were also listed under a study on human thymus T cells. As reported in that work: Corrective surgery for congenital heart defects was being performed on the healthy Finnish infants who were the donors. Resections were taken during corrective heart surgery, and the thymus tissue came from these. Among thymic and blood repertoires, usage of V and J genes appeared biased.

V gene TRBV4-1 combines with J gene TRBJ2-5; 8 bases match TRBD2. This TCR was sampled from a boy younger than two with a congenital heart defect. Material for sequencing was thymocytes. CDR3 amino acids: CASSLLWRGVRYQETQYF. The CDR3 DNA sequence: TGCGCCAGCAGCCTTCTCTGGCGGGGGGTACGGTACCAAGAGACCCAGTACTTC.